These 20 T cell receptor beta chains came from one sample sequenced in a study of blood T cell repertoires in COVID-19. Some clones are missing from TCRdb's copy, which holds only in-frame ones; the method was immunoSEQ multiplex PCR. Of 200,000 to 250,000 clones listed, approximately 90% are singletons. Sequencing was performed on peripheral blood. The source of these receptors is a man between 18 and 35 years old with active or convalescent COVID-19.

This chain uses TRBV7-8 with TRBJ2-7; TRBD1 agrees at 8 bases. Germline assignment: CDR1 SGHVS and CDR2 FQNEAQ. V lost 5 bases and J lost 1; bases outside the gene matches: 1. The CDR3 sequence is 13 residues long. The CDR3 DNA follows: TGTGCCAGCAGCCGGGACAGGTCCTACGAGCAGTACTTC. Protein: CASSRDRSYEQYF. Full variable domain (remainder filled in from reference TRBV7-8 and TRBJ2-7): GAGVSQSPRYKVAKRGQDVALRCDPISGHVSLFWYQQALGQGPEFLTYFQNEAQLDKSGLPSDRFFAERPEGSVSTLKIQRTQQEDSAVYLCASSRDRSYEQYFGPGTRLTVT.

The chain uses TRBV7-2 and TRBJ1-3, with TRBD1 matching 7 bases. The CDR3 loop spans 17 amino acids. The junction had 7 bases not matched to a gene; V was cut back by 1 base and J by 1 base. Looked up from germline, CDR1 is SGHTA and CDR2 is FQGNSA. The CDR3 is CASSLVAGGGSGNTIYF. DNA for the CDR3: TGTGCCAGCAGCTTAGTGGCAGGGGGTGGATCTGGAAACACCATATATTTT. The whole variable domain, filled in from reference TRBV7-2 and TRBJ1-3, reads GAGVSQSPSNKVTEKGKDVELRCDPISGHTALYWYRQSLGQGLEFLIYFQGNSAPDKSGLPSDRFSAERTGGSVSTLTIQRTQQEDSAVYLCASSLVAGGGSGNTIYFGEGSWLTVV.

CDR3 sequence reads: CASSVGTSPSYEQYF. For the CDR3, the DNA is TGTGCCAGTAGTGTCGGGACTAGCCCTTCCTACGAGCAGTACTTC. The chain has TRBV19 and TRBJ2-7, with TRBD2 matching 9 bases. Germline V gene lookup returns CDR1 LNHDA and CDR2 SQIVND (reference sequence). CDR3 size: 15 residues. Trimming removed 5 bases from V and 1 base from J; junction bases left unmatched: 6.

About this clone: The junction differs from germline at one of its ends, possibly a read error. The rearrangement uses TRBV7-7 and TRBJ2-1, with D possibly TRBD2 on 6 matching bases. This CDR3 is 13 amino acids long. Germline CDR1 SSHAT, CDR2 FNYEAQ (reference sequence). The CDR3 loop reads CASSLTGGIEQFF. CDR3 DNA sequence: TGTGCTAGCAGCTTAACCGGGGGTATTGAGCAGTTCTTC.

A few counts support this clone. CDR3 DNA sequence: TGTGCCAGCTCACCACGCCTAGCGGGAGCGAACACCGGGGAGCTGTTTTTT. Translation gives CASSPRLAGANTGELFF. The chain joins TRBV18 to TRBJ2-2, with TRBD2 identical over 10 bases. This CDR3 region has 17 residues. Germline V gives CDR1 KGHSH, CDR2 LQKENI. The J segment lost 0 bases and the V segment lost 1 base, leaving 2 bases of the junction unmatched.

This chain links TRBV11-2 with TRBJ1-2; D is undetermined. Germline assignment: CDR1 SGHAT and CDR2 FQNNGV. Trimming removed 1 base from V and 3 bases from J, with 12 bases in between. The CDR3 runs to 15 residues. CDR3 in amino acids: CASSLGRVTHYGYTF. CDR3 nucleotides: TGTGCCAGCAGCTTAGGGCGGGTAACCCACTATGGCTACACCTTC.

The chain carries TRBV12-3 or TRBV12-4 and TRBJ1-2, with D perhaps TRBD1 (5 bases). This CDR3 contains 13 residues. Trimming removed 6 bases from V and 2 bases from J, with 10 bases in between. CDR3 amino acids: CASSLTGNYGYTF. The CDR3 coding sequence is TGTGCCAGCAGCCTTACAGGAAACTATGGCTACACCTTC.

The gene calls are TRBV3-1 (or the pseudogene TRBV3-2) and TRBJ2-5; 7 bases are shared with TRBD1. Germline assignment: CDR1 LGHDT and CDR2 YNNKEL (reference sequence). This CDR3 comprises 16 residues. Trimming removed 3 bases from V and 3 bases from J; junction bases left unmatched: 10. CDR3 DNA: TGTGCCAGCAGCCAGGGGACAGACCCCTACGAAGAGACCCAGTACTTC. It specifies CASSQGTDPYEETQYF.

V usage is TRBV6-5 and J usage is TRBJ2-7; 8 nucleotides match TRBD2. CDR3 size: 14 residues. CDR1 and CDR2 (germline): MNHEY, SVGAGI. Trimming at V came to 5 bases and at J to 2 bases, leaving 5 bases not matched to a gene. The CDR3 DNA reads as TGTGCCAGCAGTCTAGCGGGCCCACCCTACGAGCAGTACTTC. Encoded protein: CASSLAGPPYEQYF.

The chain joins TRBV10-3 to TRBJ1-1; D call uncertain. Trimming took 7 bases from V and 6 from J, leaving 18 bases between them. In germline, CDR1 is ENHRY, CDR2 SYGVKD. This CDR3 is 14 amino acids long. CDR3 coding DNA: TGTGCCATCACGAGGGAAGTCGGTATCGCTGAAGCTTTCTTT. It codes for CAITREVGIAEAFF.

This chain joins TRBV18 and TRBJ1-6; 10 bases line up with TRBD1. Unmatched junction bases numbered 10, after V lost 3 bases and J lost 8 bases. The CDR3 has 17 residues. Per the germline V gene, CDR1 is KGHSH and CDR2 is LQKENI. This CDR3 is CASSPLRAGTGDSPLHF. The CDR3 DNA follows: TGTGCCAGCTCACCTCTTAGGGCGGGGACAGGGGATTCACCCCTCCACTTT. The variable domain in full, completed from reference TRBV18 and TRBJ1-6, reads NAGVMQNPRHLVRRRGQEARLRCSPMKGHSHVYWYRQLPEEGLKFMVYLQKENIIDESGMPKERFSAEFPKEGPSILRIQQVVRGDSAAYFCASSPLRAGTGDSPLHFGNGTRLTVT.

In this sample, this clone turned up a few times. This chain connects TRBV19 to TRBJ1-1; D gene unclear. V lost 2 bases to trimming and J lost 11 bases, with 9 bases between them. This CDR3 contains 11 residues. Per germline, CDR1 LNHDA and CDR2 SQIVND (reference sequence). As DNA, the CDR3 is TGTGCCAGTAGTATACAGAGGCGGGCTTTCTTT. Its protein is CASSIQRRAFF. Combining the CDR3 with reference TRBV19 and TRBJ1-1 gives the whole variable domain DGGITQSPKYLFRKEGQNVTLSCEQNLNHDAMYWYRQDPGQGLRLIYYSQIVNDFQKGDIAEGYSVSREKKESFPLTVTSAQKNPTAFYLCASSIQRRAFFGQGTRLTVV.

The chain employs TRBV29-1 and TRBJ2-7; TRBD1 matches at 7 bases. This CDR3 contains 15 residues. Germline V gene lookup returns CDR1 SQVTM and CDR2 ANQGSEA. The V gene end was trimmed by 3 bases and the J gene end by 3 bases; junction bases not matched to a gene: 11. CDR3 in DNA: TGCAGCGTTGAGTTCCGGGACAGAGAAGTCTACGAGCAGTACTTC. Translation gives CSVEFRDREVYEQYF.

The CDR3: CASSSKNTGELFF. The CDR3 DNA reads TGTGCCAGCAGCTCTAAGAACACCGGGGAGCTGTTTTTT. The chain uses TRBV5-4 and TRBJ2-2; D gene unclear. The germline V gene encodes CDR1 SGHNT and CDR2 YYREEE (reference sequence). The CDR3 has 13 amino acids. V was pared by 3 bases and J by 1 base, with 4 bases between.

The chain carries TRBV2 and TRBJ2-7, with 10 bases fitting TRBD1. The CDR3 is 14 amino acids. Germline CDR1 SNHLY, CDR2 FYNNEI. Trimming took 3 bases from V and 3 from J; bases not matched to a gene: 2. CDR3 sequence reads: CASSDRTGGYEQYF. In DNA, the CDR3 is TGTGCCAGCAGTGATAGGACAGGGGGCTACGAGCAGTACTTC.

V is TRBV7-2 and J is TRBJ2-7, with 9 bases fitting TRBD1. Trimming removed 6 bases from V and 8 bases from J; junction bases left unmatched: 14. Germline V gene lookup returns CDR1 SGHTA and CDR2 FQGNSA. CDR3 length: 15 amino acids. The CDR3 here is CASSLDVGQGNKQYF. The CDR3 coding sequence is TGTGCCAGCAGTTTGGACGTGGGACAGGGTAATAAGCAGTACTTC.

CDR3 region: CASSEGLRARFSYGYTF. The CDR3 DNA reads TGTGCCAGCAGCGAGGGGCTCCGGGCCCGCTTTAGTTATGGCTACACCTTC. V gene TRBV9 combines with J gene TRBJ1-2, with D possibly matching TRBD1 (5 bases). V shed 3 bases and J shed 5 bases, with 23 bases lying between them. Germline V CDR1 and CDR2: SGDLS, YYNGEE. The CDR3 is 17 amino acids.

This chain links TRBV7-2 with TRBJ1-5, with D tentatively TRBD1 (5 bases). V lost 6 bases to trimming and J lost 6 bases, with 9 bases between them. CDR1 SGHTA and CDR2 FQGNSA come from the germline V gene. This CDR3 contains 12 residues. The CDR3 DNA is TGTGCCAGCAGTTCAGGGTTTCAGCCCCAGCATTTT. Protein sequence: CASSSGFQPQHF. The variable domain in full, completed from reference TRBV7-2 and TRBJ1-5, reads GAGVSQSPSNKVTEKGKDVELRCDPISGHTALYWYRQSLGQGLEFLIYFQGNSAPDKSGLPSDRFSAERTGGSVSTLTIQRTQQEDSAVYLCASSSGFQPQHFGDGTRLSIL.

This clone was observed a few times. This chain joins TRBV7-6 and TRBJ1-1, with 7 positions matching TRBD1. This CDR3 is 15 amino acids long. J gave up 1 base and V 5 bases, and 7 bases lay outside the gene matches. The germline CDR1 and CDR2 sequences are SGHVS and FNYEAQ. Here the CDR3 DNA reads TGTGCCAGCAGCCCTCAACAGGGGACGAACACTGAAGCTTTCTTT. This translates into CASSPQQGTNTEAFF.

The DNA of the CDR3 is TGTGCCAGCAGCCCGGCGGACAGGGCAACTAATTCACCCCTCCACTTT. Translation gives CASSPADRATNSPLHF. V is TRBV5-4 and J is TRBJ1-6; 8 nucleotides align to TRBD1. The germline V gene has CDR1 SGHNT and CDR2 YYREEE (reference sequence). This CDR3 is 16 amino acids long. Unmatched junction bases numbered 9, after V lost 4 bases and J lost 6 bases.